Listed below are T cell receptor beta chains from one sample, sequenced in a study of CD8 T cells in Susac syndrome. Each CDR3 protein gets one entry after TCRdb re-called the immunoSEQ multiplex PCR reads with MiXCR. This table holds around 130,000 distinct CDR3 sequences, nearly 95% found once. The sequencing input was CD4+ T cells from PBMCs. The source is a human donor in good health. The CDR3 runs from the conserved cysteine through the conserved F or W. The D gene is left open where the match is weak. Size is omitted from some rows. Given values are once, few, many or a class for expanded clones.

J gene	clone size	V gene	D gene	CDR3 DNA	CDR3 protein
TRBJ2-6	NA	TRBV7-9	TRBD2	TGTGCCAGCAGCCCATCTAGCGGGAGGGCCTCTGGGGCCAACGTCCTGACTTTC	CASSPSSGRASGANVLTF
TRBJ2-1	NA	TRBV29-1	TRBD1	TGCAGCGCACCGGGACAGGGGTACAATGAGCAGTTCTTC	CSAPGQGYNEQFF
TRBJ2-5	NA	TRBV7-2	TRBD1	TGTGCCAGCAGTAGGGACAGCATGATACAAGAGACCCAGTACTTC	CASSRDSMIQETQYF
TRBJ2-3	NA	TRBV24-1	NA	TGTGCCACCAGTGCCGACTATACGCAGTATTTT	CATSADYTQYF
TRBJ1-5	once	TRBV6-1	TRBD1	TGTGCCAGCAGCCCGACAGGGTTTGGCAATCAGCCCCAGCATTTT	CASSPTGFGNQPQHF
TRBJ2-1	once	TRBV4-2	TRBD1	TGTGCCAGCAGCCAAGAGGACAGGGGCACAGGAGGGCAGTTCTTC	CASSQEDRGTGGQFF
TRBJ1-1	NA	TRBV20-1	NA	TGCAGTGCTCAGGGGACGGACTACAACCAAGCTTTCTTT	CSAQGTDYNQAFF
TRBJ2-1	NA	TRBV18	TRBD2	TGTGCCAGCTCACCGCCGACTAGCGGACTATACAATGAGCAGTTCTTC	CASSPPTSGLYNEQFF
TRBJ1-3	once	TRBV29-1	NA	TGCAGCGTTGAGGAGGACTACTCTGGAAACACCATATATTTT	CSVEEDYSGNTIYF
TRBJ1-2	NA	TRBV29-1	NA	TGCAGCGTTGGGGCGGTCCTAGGCTACACCTTC	CSVGAVLGYTF
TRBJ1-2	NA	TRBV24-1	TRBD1	TGTGCCACCAGTGATTCGAGGACAGGGGACTATGGCTACACCTTC	CATSDSRTGDYGYTF
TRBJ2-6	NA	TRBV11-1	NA	TGTGCCAGCAGCTTAATTCAGACGTGGGGCTCTGGGGCCAACGTCCTGACTTTC	CASSLIQTWGSGANVLTF
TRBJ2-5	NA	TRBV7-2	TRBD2	TGTGCCAGCAGCTTAGGGCGGGAGCCCGGGAAGACCCAGTACTTC	CASSLGREPGKTQYF
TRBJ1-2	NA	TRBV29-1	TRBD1	TGCAGCGTTCAACCTGGACAGGGGGCGTTGGGCTACACCTTC	CSVQPGQGALGYTF
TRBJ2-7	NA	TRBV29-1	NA	TGCAGCGTTGAGTCACAGGGCGGGTACGAGCAGTACTTC	CSVESQGGYEQYF
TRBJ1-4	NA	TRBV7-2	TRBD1	TGTGCCAGCAGCCCTATTCGGGACAGGGATGGTGAAAAACTGTTTTTT	CASSPIRDRDGEKLFF
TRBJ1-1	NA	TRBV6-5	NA	TGTGCCAGCAGTTACTCGAATCTGGTGAACACTGAAGCTTTCTTT	CASSYSNLVNTEAFF
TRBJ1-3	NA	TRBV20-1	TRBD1	TGCAGTGCTACACAGGGGTCTGGAAACACCATATATTTT	CSATQGSGNTIYF
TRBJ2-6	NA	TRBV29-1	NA	TGCAGCGTTGAAGACCCGCTGTCTGGGGCCAACGTCCTGACTTTC	CSVEDPLSGANVLTF
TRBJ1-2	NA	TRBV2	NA	TGTGCCAGCAAGTTGGAGGGAGGCTACACCTTC	CASKLEGGYTF
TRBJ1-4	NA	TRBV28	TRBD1	TGTGCCAGCAGTTTTACAGGGGTTAATGAAAAACTGTTTTTT	CASSFTGVNEKLFF
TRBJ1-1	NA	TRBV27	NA	TGTGCCAGCAGTCATTTTGGCACTGAAGCTTTCTTT	CASSHFGTEAFF
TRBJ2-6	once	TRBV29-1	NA	TGCAGCGTAAAGGTTTCTGGGGCCAACGTCCTGACTTTC	CSVKVSGANVLTF
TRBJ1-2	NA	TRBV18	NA	TGTGCCAGCTCACCAGCATCCAGGGGACTTGGCTACACCTTC	CASSPASRGLGYTF
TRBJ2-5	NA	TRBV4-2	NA	TGTGCCAGCAGCCTCAAGCGTTCAGGGAGTGGGGTTCAAGAGACCCAGTACTTC	CASSLKRSGSGVQETQYF
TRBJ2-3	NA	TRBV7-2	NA	TGTGCCAGCAGCCCAACCTCCGCGGGACGAGGTACAGATACGCAGTATTTT	CASSPTSAGRGTDTQYF
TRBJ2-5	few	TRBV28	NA	TGTGCCAGCAGTTTGGGCGGGCCCCAAGAGACCCAGTACTTC	CASSLGGPQETQYF
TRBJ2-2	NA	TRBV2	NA	TGTGCCAGCAGTCCCAGAGGGAGGACCGGGGAGCTGTTTTTT	CASSPRGRTGELFF
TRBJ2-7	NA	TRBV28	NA	TGTGCCAGCAGTCAAGGGATTTCCTACGAGCAGTACTTC	CASSQGISYEQYF
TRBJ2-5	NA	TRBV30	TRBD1	TGTGCCTGGAGTGAGATGACAGGGGTCGGCGAGACCCAGTACTTC	CAWSEMTGVGETQYF
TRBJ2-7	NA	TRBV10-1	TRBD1	TGCGCCAGCAGTGAGACCGGGACAGACTACGAGCAGTACTTC	CASSETGTDYEQYF
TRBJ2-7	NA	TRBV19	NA	TGTGCCACCGCTGTCGGCCACGAGCAGTACTTC	CATAVGHEQYF
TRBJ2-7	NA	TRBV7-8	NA	TGTGCCAGCAGCCCCCAGGGAGCTTGGCAGTACTTC	CASSPQGAWQYF
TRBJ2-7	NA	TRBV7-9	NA	TGTGCCAGCAGCCCGAAGGGCGGGGCCTACGAGCAGTACTTC	CASSPKGGAYEQYF
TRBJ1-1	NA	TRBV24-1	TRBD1	TGTGCCACCAGTACAGGGGGCGTCTCTGAAGCTTTCTTT	CATSTGGVSEAFF
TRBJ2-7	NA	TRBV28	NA	TGTGCCAGCAGTCTCCCCGGGCCAGTGATATACGAGCAGTACTTC	CASSLPGPVIYEQYF
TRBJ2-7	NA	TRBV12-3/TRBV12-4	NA	TGTGCCAGCAGTTCCGGACAGACCACCTACGAGCAGTACTTC	CASSSGQTTYEQYF
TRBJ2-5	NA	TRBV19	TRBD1	TGTGCCAGTAGTATTCAAAGGACAGGGCACGAGACCCAGTACTTC	CASSIQRTGHETQYF
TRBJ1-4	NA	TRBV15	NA	TGTGCCACCAGCAGAGCACCTCAAGGTGAAAAACTGTTTTTT	CATSRAPQGEKLFF
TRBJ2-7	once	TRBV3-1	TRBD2	TGTGCCAGCAGCCGCCGTCTAGCGGGATCGGGAGAGCAGTACTTC	CASSRRLAGSGEQYF
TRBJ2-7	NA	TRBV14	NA	TGTGCCAGCAGTCAGGGTAACCAGCAGTACTTC	CASSQGNQQYF
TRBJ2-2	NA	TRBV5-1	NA	TGCGCCAGCAGCCAGGACGGGGCCGCCGGGGAGCTGTTTTTT	CASSQDGAAGELFF
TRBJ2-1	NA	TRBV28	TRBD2	TGTGCCAGCAGACCGGGACTAGCGGGAGCTACTGAGCAGTTCTTC	CASRPGLAGATEQFF
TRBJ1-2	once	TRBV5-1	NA	TGCGCCAGCAGCGCGGCAGTTAACTATGGCTACACCTTC	CASSAAVNYGYTF
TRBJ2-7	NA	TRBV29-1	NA	TGCAGCGTTGAAGGCGGGACCTCCTACGAGCAGTACTTC	CSVEGGTSYEQYF
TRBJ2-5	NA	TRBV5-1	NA	TGCGCCAGCAGCTCCGAAGTTGGCAGGGGAGAGACCCAGTACTTC	CASSSEVGRGETQYF
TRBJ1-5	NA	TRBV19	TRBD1	TGTGCCAGTACCCGGACAGGTCCTGGGCCCCAGCATTTT	CASTRTGPGPQHF
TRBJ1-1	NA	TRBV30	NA	TGTGCCTGGAGCTGGGGTCAGCGGCGATCGGCTTTCTTT	CAWSWGQRRSAFF
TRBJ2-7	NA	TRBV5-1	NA	TGCGCCAGCAGCAACTCCGGGACTTCTTACGAGCAGTACTTC	CASSNSGTSYEQYF
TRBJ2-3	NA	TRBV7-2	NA	TGTGCCAGCAGCTTATGGGCGACTAGCACAGATACGCAGTATTTT	CASSLWATSTDTQYF
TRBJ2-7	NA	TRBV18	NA	TGTGCCAGCTCACCCTCAAGGGTTGGCGAGCAGTACTTC	CASSPSRVGEQYF
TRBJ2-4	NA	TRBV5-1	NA	TGCGCCAGCAGCTTGGACAGGGAACGCAACATTCAGTACTTC	CASSLDRERNIQYF
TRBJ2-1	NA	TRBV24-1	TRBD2	TGTGCCACCAGTACTAGCGGGGTCGACTCCTACAATGAGCAGTTCTTC	CATSTSGVDSYNEQFF
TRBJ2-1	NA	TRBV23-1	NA	TGCGCCAGCAGTCAATCGGGGGGGCAGCGGTCCTACAATGAGCAGTTCTTC	CASSQSGGQRSYNEQFF
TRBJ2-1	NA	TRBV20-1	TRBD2	TGCAGTGGTATTAGCGGGTTTGGTCGTGGGAATGAGCAGTTCTTC	CSGISGFGRGNEQFF